Shown below are 25 T cell receptor beta chains from a single sample sequenced in a study of T cell repertoires in cytomegalovirus infection. A single record per CDR3 protein comes from TCRdb applying MiXCR to the reads. Found here are just over 150,000 distinct CDR3 sequences, about a quarter of them singletons; the top ten hold about a tenth. Specimen: PBMCs. The receptors originated from a human donor in good health (CMV status not recorded). Some clones in this sample may be carry-over from other donors' samples.

This sequence joins TRBV25-1 and TRBJ2-7, with D uncertain. This CDR3 comprises 15 residues. Germline V gene data show CDR1 as MGHDK and CDR2 as SYGVNS. Trimming removed 1 base at V and 4 bases at J, with 14 bases between. The chain's CDR3 is CASSEWVGLRYEQYF. DNA for the CDR3: TGTGCCAGCAGTGAATGGGTAGGTTTGAGATACGAGCAGTACTTC.

This clonotype was seen once. This sequence may be a read error, since a much larger clone differs from it by one base. The chain uses TRBV7-2 and TRBJ1-1; D not resolved. The CDR3 extends over 15 amino acids. Germline CDR1 and CDR2: SGHTA and FQGNSA. With 3 bases removed from V and 2 bases from J, the gap between germline ends came to 13 bases. CDR3 in amino acids: CASSLIAGSNTEAFF. In DNA form, the CDR3 reads TGTGCCAGCAGCTTGATAGCGGGGTCCAACACTGAAGCTTTCTTT. Filled out from reference TRBV7-2 and TRBJ1-1, the complete variable domain reads GAGVSQSPSNKVTEKGKDVELRCDPISGHTALYWYRQSLGQGLEFLIYFQGNSAPDKSGLPSDRFSAERTGGSVSTLTIQRTQQEDSAVYLCASSLIAGSNTEAFFGQGTRLTVV.

In its sample, this clonotype was seen a few times. The gene calls are TRBV7-6 and TRBJ1-1; D ambiguous. The CDR3 contains 15 residues. CDR1 and CDR2 from the germline V gene are SGHVS and FNYEAQ. V was clipped by 2 bases and J by 4 bases, with 14 bases between them. The CDR3 spells CASSLQQGLVTEAFF. CDR3 bases: TGTGCCAGCAGCTTACAACAAGGTCTAGTCACTGAAGCTTTCTTT.

This chain links TRBV7-2 with TRBJ2-7; D gene uncertain. The germline V gene has CDR1 SGHTA and CDR2 FQGNSA. The V end was cut by 7 bases, the J end by 0 bases, with 13 bases between. The CDR3 spans 14 residues. The CDR3 DNA follows: TGTGCCAGCATTGCTGGAGCGAGCTCCTACGAGCAGTACTTC. Its translation is CASIAGASSYEQYF.

The V gene is TRBV6-5, the J gene TRBJ2-2; 13 bases fit TRBD2. Germline V gives CDR1 MNHEY, CDR2 SVGAGI. CDR3 size: 16 residues. With V trimmed by 8 bases and J by 3 bases, 6 bases remained unmatched. The CDR3 loop is CASLGLAGIHTGELFF. The CDR3 bases are TGTGCCAGCTTGGGACTAGCGGGAATCCACACCGGGGAGCTGTTTTTT.

This chain uses TRBV2 with TRBJ1-4, with 7 bases aligning to TRBD1. The ends lost 5 bases at V and 4 bases at J; junction bases unmatched: 7. CDR3 length equals 15 residues. Germline lookup yields CDR1 SNHLY and CDR2 FYNNEI. The CDR3 sequence is CASSRPTGINEKLFF. The CDR3 DNA sequence: TGTGCCAGCAGTAGACCGACAGGGATTAATGAAAAACTGTTTTTT.

The sample holds many counts of this clonotype. The chain employs TRBV7-2 and TRBJ1-4; a weak D match, TRBD1 (6 bases). This CDR3 has 17 residues. The V gene's germline CDR1 is SGHTA and CDR2 FQGNSA. The V end was cut by 3 bases, the J end by 7 bases, with 21 bases between. Written as DNA, the CDR3 is TGTGCCAGCAGCTTGACAAGGGACACCCACCCGAGTGAAAAACTGTTTTTT. Translated: CASSLTRDTHPSEKLFF. Together with reference TRBV7-2 and TRBJ1-4, the CDR3 gives the full variable domain: GAGVSQSPSNKVTEKGKDVELRCDPISGHTALYWYRQSLGQGLEFLIYFQGNSAPDKSGLPSDRFSAERTGGSVSTLTIQRTQQEDSAVYLCASSLTRDTHPSEKLFFGSGTQLSVL.

This clonotype came up many times. The V gene is TRBV5-6, the J gene TRBJ1-5; the D gene is possibly TRBD1 (6 bases). CDR1 SGHDT and CDR2 YYEEEE come from the germline V gene. This CDR3 has 16 amino acids. Trimming removed 3 bases at V and 6 bases at J, with 19 bases between. CDR3 DNA sequence: TGTGCCAGCAGCTCGAGGGGGTCAGGGGTCCGTCAGCCCCAGCATTTT. Its translation: CASSSRGSGVRQPQHF. Supplemented by reference TRBV5-6 and TRBJ1-5, the full variable domain reads DAGVTQSPTHLIKTRGQQVTLRCSPKSGHDTVSWYQQALGQGPQFIFQYYEEEERQRGNFPDRFSGHQFPNYSSELNVNALLLGDSALYLCASSSRGSGVRQPQHFGDGTRLSIL.

The chain couples TRBV2 to TRBJ1-1, with D uncertain. The germline V gene encodes CDR1 SNHLY and CDR2 FYNNEI. The V end was cut by 4 bases, the J end by 0 bases, with 15 bases between. The CDR3 extends over 16 amino acids. The CDR3 sequence: CASSAESPAVNTEAFF. CDR3 nucleotide sequence: TGTGCCAGCAGTGCTGAATCCCCCGCGGTGAACACTGAAGCTTTCTTT.

This clonotype occurred many times. The chain links TRBV7-8 to TRBJ1-5; 7 bases align to TRBD1. The CDR3 covers 16 residues. V dropped 1 base and J dropped 0; count of bases not matched to a gene: 3. Germline V CDR1 and CDR2: SGHVS, FQNEAQ. The DNA for the CDR3 is TGTGCCAGCAGCTTAGGGGGACAGTATAGCAATCAGCCCCAGCATTTT. Protein: CASSLGGQYSNQPQHF.

The V and J genes are TRBV28 and TRBJ1-1; D perhaps matches TRBD1 (6 bases). The germline V and J ends were trimmed by 7 bases and 4 bases, with 13 bases remaining between them. CDR1 and CDR2 from the germline V gene are MDHEN and SYDVKM. This CDR3 comprises 13 residues. CDR3 nucleotides: TGTGCCAGCATAAGGGGGGCGATCACTGAAGCTTTCTTT. Protein sequence: CASIRGAITEAFF.

This clonotype was picked up a small number of times. J is TRBJ1-1 and V is TRBV6-2 or TRBV6-3; no firm D call. This CDR3 comprises 14 residues. Germline V gene lookup returns CDR1 MNHEY and CDR2 SVGEGT. Trimming took 2 bases from V and 1 from J, leaving 8 bases between them. CDR3 bases: TGTGCCAGCAGTTACGTAACGGGGAACACTGAAGCTTTCTTT. This codes for CASSYVTGNTEAFF.

Only a few counts were recorded for this clonotype. J is TRBJ2-5 and V is TRBV7-6; 7 bases are a match to TRBD2. This CDR3 has 16 amino acids. V shed 1 base and J 2 bases; nucleotides not matched to a gene: 7. In germline, CDR1 is SGHVS, CDR2 FNYEAQ. In DNA form, the CDR3 reads TGTGCCAGCAGCTTAGTCGCAGCGGGGTCTCAAGAGACCCAGTACTTC. Its protein product is CASSLVAAGSQETQYF.

In this sample, this clonotype turned up a few times. The V and J genes are TRBV29-1 and TRBJ2-2, with D possibly being TRBD1 or TRBD2 (6 bases each). CDR1 and CDR2 from the germline V gene are SQVTM and ANQGSEA. This CDR3 spans 14 amino acids. V was trimmed by 6 bases and J by 4 bases, leaving 15 bases between them. CDR3: CSVLIGGSTGELFF. The CDR3 DNA follows: TGCAGCGTATTGATAGGGGGGTCCACCGGGGAGCTGTTTTTT.

This clonotype was observed a handful of times. V and J are TRBV4-1 and TRBJ2-5; D unclear. Germline V gene data show CDR1 as MGHRA and CDR2 as YSYEKL. The germline V and J ends were trimmed by 0 bases and 2 bases, with 10 bases remaining between them. The CDR3 runs 15 residues. CDR3 loop: CASSQEGLTQETQYF. The CDR3 DNA reads as TGCGCCAGCAGCCAAGAAGGGCTGACTCAAGAGACCCAGTACTTC.

This rearrangement joins TRBV24-1 to TRBJ2-3; D tentatively reads TRBD1 or TRBD2 (5 bases each). V was clipped by 3 bases and J by 6 bases, with 15 bases between them. The CDR3 consists of 15 residues. The V gene's germline CDR1 is KGHDR and CDR2 SFDVKD. The CDR3 here is CATSDPGHRGDTQYF. The CDR3 nucleotides read TGTGCCACCAGTGATCCGGGTCATCGGGGCGATACGCAGTATTTT.

V gene TRBV29-1 combines with J gene TRBJ1-6, with a possible D match to TRBD1 (6 bases). The CDR3 has 16 amino acids. The germline V gene has CDR1 SQVTM and CDR2 ANQGSEA. V was shortened by 8 bases and J by 10 bases, with 27 bases between the two germline ends. Written as DNA, the CDR3 is TGCAGCCCCCAAGGAGGGGGGTTTCTACCGGGCTCACCCCTCCACTTT. This codes for CSPQGGGFLPGSPLHF.

A remark on this clonotype: Because the CDR3's place on the DNA is in doubt, the DNA is left out and the CDR3 is given as listed by TCRdb. The chain couples TRBV14 to TRBJ2-2; the table gives TRBD1 as D, unverified against the DNA. The CDR3 totals 17 residues, both ends included. CDR1 and CDR2 from the germline V gene are SGHDN and FVKESK. CDR3 residues: CASSPFGTGIFTGELIF.

This clonotype showed up many times. This rearrangement joins TRBV5-6 to TRBJ2-5; D call uncertain. V was cut by 2 bases and J by 7 bases, with 18 bases left in between. Germline loops: CDR1 SGHDT, CDR2 YYEEEE. The CDR3 loop spans 15 amino acids. The DNA of the CDR3 is TGTGCCAGCAGCTTAGGGCCTTCAAACCTCGGGACCCAGTACTTC. It yields the protein CASSLGPSNLGTQYF.

This clonotype occurred a few times. The chain links TRBV5-6 to TRBJ2-7; TRBD1 aligns across 9 bases. V lost 2 bases and J lost 4; bases outside the gene matches: 4. CDR1 and CDR2 (germline): SGHDT, YYEEEE. The CDR3 has 14 residues. CDR3 DNA: TGTGCCAGCAGCTTTAGGACAGGGGAATACGAGCAGTACTTC. Its translation is CASSFRTGEYEQYF.

This clonotype was seen a handful of times. The gene calls are TRBV7-2 and TRBJ2-3; D is unresolved. Trimming stripped 5 bases from V and 6 bases from J, with 9 bases between. This CDR3 contains 12 residues. The germline V gene encodes CDR1 SGHTA and CDR2 FQGNSA. CDR3 residues: CASSLNRDTQYF. DNA of the CDR3: TGTGCCAGCAGCCTAAACCGGGATACGCAGTATTTT.

This clonotype was picked up a small number of times. This chain links TRBV28 with TRBJ1-5; possibly TRBD1 for D (6 bases). V was clipped by 4 bases and J by 2 bases, with 15 bases between them. This CDR3 is built from 16 residues. From germline, CDR1 is MDHEN and CDR2 SYDVKM. CDR3 nucleotides: TGTGCCAGCAGTTATGGGGGGGGGCGCGGCAATCAGCCCCAGCATTTT. It encodes CASSYGGGRGNQPQHF.

This clonotype was observed a handful of times. V gene TRBV6-2 or TRBV6-3 combines with J gene TRBJ2-7; no firm D call. Germline V gene sequence: CDR1 MNHEY, CDR2 SVGEGT. V lost 0 bases and J lost 7, with 4 bases in between. This CDR3 region has 11 residues. The CDR3 sequence: CASSYSREQYF. CDR3 nucleotide sequence: TGTGCCAGCAGTTACTCCAGGGAGCAGTACTTC.

This clonotype has only a few counts. The V call is TRBV4-1, the J call TRBJ1-4; D not resolved. CDR1 MGHRA and CDR2 YSYEKL come from the germline V gene. V lost 4 bases to trimming and J lost 0 bases, with 9 bases between them. The CDR3 spans 15 residues. CDR3 nucleotide sequence: TGCGCCAGCAGCCTACTATCTGCAACTAATGAAAAACTGTTTTTT. It translates to CASSLLSATNEKLFF.

This clonotype turned up a few times. CDR3 coding DNA: TGTGCCAGCAGTTCTCTCCACTCACAGGGGTTCAGCACTGAAGCTTTCTTT. Translated, it gives CASSSLHSQGFSTEAFF. This chain joins TRBV12-3 or TRBV12-4 and TRBJ1-1; TRBD1 agrees at 7 bases. V lost 4 bases to trimming and J lost 4 bases; unmatched junction nucleotides: 15. The CDR3 length is 17 residues.